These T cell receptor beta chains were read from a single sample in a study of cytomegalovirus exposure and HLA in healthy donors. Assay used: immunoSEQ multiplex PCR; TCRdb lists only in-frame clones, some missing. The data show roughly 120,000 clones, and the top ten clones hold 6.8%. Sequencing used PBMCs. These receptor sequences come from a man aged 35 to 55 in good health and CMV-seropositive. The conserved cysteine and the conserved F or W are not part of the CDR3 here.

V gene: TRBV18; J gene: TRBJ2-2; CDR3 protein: ASSPYPGHFTGELF
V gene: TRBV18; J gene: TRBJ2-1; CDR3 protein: ASSPTSRHEQF
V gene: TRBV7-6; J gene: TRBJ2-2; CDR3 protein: ASSFGGHGSSGELF
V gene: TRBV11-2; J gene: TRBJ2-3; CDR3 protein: ASSSPRDRVTDTQY
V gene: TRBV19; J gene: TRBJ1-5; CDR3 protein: ATVNRGGVQPQH
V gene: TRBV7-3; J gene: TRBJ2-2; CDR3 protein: ASSPRQGFGELF
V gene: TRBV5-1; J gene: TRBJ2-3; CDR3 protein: ASSATGKGTDTQY
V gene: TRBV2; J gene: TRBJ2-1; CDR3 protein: ATSTRGRLAGGLLPGDEQF
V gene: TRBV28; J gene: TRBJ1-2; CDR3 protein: ASSFLQGYYGYT
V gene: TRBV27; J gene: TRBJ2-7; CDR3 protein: ASMSALRYEQY
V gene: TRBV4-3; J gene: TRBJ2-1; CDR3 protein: ASSQGGTSAYNEQF
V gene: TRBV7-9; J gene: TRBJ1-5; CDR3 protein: ASSLGQGHQPQH
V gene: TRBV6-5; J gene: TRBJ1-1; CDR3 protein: ASNRGLNTEAF
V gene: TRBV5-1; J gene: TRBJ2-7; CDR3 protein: ASSLGTSGRSGEQY
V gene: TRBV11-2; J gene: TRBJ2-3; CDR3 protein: ASSLAFYGRGRATDTQY
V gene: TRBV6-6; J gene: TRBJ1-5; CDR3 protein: ATRLGAVDQPQH
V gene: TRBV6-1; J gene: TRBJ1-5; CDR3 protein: ASSQGIGNQPQH
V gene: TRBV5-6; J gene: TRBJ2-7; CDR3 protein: ASSSDLTGLGSYEQY
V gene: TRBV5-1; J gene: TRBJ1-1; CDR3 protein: ASSFGGGQGVTEAF
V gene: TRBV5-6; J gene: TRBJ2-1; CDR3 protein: ASISGQGTYNEQF
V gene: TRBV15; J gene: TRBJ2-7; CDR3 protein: ATSKETSGTSSYEQY
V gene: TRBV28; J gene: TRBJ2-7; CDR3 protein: ASSFPPRGLPYEQY
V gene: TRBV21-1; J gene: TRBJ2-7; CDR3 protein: ASSRRSLRLTGTPSYEQY
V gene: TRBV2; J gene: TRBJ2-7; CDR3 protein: AGSEFMAGAYEQY
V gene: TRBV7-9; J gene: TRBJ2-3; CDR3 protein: ASSLVRDTDTQY
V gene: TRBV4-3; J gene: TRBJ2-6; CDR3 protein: ASSQDGSSGANVLT
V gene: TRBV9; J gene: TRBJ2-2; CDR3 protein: ASSVAPGTSGGTGELF
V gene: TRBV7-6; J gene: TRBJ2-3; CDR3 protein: ACNTGITRGTDTQY
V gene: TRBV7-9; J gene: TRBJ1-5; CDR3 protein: ASSLGAGGVYQPQH
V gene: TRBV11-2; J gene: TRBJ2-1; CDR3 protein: ASSLEGLAGVEQF
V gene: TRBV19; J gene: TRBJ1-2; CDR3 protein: ASSIGTGGYGYT
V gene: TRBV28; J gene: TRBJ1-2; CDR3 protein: ASGRTGAPYNYGYT
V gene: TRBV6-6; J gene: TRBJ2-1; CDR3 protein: ASSSGLVFTEQF
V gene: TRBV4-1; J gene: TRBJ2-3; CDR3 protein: ASSQGRVVEPEREDPDTQY
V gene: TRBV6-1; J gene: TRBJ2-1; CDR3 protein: ASRGSHNEQF
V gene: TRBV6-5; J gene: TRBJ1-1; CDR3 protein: ASSLPGTEAF
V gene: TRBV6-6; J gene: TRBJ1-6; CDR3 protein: ASRLDFDNSPLH
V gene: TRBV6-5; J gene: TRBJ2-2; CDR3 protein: ASSAGYTGELF
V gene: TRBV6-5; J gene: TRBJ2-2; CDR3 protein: ASNSGGTGELF
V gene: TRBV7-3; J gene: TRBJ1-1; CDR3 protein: ASSLTPQLVGENTEAF
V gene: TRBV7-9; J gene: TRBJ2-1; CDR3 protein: ASSSRPIYNEQF